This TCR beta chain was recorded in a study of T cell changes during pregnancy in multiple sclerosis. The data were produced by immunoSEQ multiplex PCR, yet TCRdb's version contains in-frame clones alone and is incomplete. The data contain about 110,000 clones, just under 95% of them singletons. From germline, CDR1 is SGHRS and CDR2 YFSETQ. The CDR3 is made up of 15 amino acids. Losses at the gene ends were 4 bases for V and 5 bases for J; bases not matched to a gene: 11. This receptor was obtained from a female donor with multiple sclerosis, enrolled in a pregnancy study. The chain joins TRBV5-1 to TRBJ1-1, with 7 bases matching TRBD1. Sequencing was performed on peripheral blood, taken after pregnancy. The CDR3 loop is CASSPDRVRGTEAFF. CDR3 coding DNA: TGCGCCAGCAGCCCTGACAGGGTCAGGGGAACTGAAGCTTTCTTT. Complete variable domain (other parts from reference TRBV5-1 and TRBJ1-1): KAGVTQTPRYLIKTRGQQVTLSCSPISGHRSVSWYQQTPGQGLQFLFEYFSETQRNKGNFPGRFSGRQFSNSRSEMNVSTLELGDSALYLCASSPDRVRGTEAFFGQGTRLTVV.